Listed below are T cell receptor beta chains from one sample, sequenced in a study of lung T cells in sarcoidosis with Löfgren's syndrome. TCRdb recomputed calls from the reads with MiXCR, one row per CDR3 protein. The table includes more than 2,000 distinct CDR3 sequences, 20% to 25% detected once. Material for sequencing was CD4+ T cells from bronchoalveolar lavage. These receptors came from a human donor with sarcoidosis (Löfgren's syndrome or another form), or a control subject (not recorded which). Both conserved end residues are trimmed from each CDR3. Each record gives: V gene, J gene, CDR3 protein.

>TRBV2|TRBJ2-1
ASSTPGQGNLSSYNEQF
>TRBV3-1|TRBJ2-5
ASSHYPGQQETQY
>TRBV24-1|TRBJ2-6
ATSSGANVLT
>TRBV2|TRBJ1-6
ASVKTGTGESPLH
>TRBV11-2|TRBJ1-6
ASSESAAYNSPLH
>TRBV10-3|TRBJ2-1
AISETRSTGADEQF
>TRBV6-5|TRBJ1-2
ASSPRRHGYT
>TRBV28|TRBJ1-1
ASSLPQTGDTEAF
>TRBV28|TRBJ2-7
ASRRRTISYEQY
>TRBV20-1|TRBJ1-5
SASSGRDSNQPQH
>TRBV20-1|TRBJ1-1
SARTGGVRNTEAF
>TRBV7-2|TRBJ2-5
ASSFVGGGREETQY
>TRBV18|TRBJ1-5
ASSPPNIGQGNQPQH
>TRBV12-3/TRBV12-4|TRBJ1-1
ASSLPPTEAF
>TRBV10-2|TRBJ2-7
ASSEWGTSGSYEQY
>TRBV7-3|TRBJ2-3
ASIEGLDLTDTQY
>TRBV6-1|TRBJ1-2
ASSWDRVELGGYT
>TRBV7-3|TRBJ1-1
AGSSSQSSTEAF
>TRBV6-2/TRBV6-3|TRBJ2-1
ASSYRSSGILEQF
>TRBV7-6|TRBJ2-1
ASSAGLAGSYNEQF
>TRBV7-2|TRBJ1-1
ASSLVGGLGTEAF
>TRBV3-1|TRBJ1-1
ASSQWGSGNTEAF
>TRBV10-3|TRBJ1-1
AISNIPNTEAF
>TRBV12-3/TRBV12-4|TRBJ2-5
ASSDAGTPVETQY
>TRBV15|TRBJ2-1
ATSRDSGRETYGQF
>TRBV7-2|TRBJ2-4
ASRPDRGRDIQY
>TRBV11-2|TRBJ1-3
ASSPLPGTAGNTIY
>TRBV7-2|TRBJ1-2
ASGRDRGRSYA
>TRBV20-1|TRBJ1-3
SARDLGGNTIY
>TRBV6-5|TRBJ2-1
ASSYWTSGDPNEQF
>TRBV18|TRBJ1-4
ASSPGVLNEKLF
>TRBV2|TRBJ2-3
ASSLAGTDTQY
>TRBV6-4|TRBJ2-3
ASSVQGARTDTQY
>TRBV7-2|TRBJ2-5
ASSPRPSDQETQY
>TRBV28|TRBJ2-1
ASSPKTSIHEQF
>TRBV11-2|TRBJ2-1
ASSNTSGTNYNEQF
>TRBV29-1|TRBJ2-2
SVVGTGELF
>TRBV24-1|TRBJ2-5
ATSDVETQY
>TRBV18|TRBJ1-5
ASLPPNIGQGNQPQH
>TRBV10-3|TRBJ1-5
AISQSRDQPQH
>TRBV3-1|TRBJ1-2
ASSQGLRDYGYT
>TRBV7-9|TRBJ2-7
ASSLGGLIYEQY
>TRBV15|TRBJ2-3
ATRSSSGVTDTQY
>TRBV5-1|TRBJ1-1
ASSPGTAEITEAF
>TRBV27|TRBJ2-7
ASRRQGVNEQY
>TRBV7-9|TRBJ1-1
ASSFVEANTEAF
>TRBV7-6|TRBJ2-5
ASSPLLQETQY
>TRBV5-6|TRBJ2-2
ASSLDTGTSTGELF
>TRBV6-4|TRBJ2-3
ASSLQGNTDTQY
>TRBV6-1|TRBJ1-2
ASSSRRYGYT
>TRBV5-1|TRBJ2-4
ASSSEDRNIQY
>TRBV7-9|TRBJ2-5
ASSSAGTNFKTKC
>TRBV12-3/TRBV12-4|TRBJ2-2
ASSYLDSAGELF
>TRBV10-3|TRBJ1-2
AICLDNRYGYT
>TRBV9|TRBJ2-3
ASSVAQRGDTQY